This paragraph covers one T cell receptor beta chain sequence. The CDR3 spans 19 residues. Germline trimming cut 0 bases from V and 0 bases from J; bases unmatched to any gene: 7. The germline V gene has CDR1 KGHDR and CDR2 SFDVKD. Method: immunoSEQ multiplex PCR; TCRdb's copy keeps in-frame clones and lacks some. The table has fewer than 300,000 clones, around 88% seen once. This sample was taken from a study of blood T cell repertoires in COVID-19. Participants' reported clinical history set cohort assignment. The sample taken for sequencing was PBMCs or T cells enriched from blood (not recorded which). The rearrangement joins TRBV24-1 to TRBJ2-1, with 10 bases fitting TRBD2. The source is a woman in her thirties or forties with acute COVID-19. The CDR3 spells CATSDLPGPSGSSYNEQFF. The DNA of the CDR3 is TGTGCCACCAGTGATTTGCCGGGTCCTAGCGGGAGCTCCTACAATGAGCAGTTCTTC.